This T cell receptor beta chain came from a study of T-cell memory formation after mild COVID-19. General study findings and limits: Confirmation was lacking for SARS-CoV-2 specificity of second-wave clones that peaked on day 37.

This clonotype was seen a handful of times. Its specificity is unknown. The V gene's germline CDR1 is MNHEY and CDR2 SVGAGI. V was clipped by 5 bases and J by 2 bases; unmatched bases: 2. The CDR3 has 15 residues. TCRdb redid the calling of the 5' RACE reads with MiXCR, one entry per CDR3 protein. The table lists around 340,000 distinct CDR3 sequences, roughly an eighth of them singletons. This clonotype was obtained from a man aged 18 to 35 who had mild COVID-19 (a few samples of this study predate the infection). Cell type and time point are not known. Sequencing was performed on PBMCs or a T cell subset sorted from them (not recorded which). The rearrangement uses TRBV6-5 and TRBJ2-7; 14 nucleotides agree with TRBD2. The CDR3 loop is CASSGTSGGPYEQYF. The DNA of the CDR3 is TGTGCCAGCAGTGGGACTAGCGGGGGACCCTACGAGCAGTACTTC.